These 9 T cell receptor beta chains originate from one sample sequenced in a study of cytomegalovirus exposure and HLA in healthy donors. PCR primers comprised 60 Vbeta and 13 Jbeta primers. Sequenced by immunoSEQ multiplex PCR; TCRdb stores in-frame clones only, minus some. The data show over 150,000 clones, with just under 80% seen just once and roughly 1.2% held by the top ten. Sequencing was performed on PBMCs. The receptors derive from a woman in her 50s in good health and CMV-seronegative.

Note on this clone: In the same sample, other DNA sequences code for this CDR3. The chain links TRBV18 to TRBJ1-1; a weak D match, TRBD1 (6 bases). This CDR3 contains 14 residues. V was pared by 1 base and J by 1 base, with 7 bases between. Per the germline V gene, CDR1 is KGHSH and CDR2 is LQKENI. This chain's CDR3 is CASSPLTGNTEAFF. The DNA of the CDR3 is TGTGCCAGCTCACCACTGACAGGGAACACTGAAGCTTTCTTT. The variable domain in full, with the rest retrieved from reference TRBV18 and TRBJ1-1, is NAGVMQNPRHLVRRRGQEARLRCSPMKGHSHVYWYRQLPEEGLKFMVYLQKENIIDESGMPKERFSAEFPKEGPSILRIQQVVRGDSAAYFCASSPLTGNTEAFFGQGTRLTVV.

This chain links TRBV2 with TRBJ1-4, with D hard to call. Germline CDR1 is SNHLY and CDR2 is FYNNEI. V lost 4 bases to trimming and J lost 4 bases, with 4 bases between them. The CDR3 length is 12 residues. The CDR3 nucleotides read TGTGCCAGCAGTGTTTATAATGAAAAACTGTTTTTT. This gives the protein CASSVYNEKLFF.

V is TRBV28 and J is TRBJ2-1; possibly TRBD2 for D (5 bases). This CDR3 has 13 amino acids. Looked up from germline, CDR1 is MDHEN and CDR2 is SYDVKM. The V gene lost 4 bases and the J gene lost 7 bases, with 11 bases spanning the gap. CDR3 nucleotide sequence: TGTGCCAGCAGTTCCGGACTTCATAATGAGCAGTTCTTC. It specifies CASSSGLHNEQFF.

This clone was counted a few times. V and J are TRBV27 and TRBJ2-7; 10 positions agree with TRBD1. The CDR3 loop spans 15 amino acids. In germline, CDR1 is MNHEY, CDR2 SMNVEV (reference sequence). V lost 5 bases and J lost 8; bases outside the gene matches: 12. The CDR3 sequence is CASSPWTGGRQQQYF. CDR3 nucleotides: TGTGCCAGCAGTCCCTGGACAGGGGGAAGGCAACAGCAGTACTTC.

The chain combines TRBV19 with TRBJ1-4; 8 bases fit TRBD1. Trimming took 7 bases from V and 5 from J; bases not matched to a gene: 9. The CDR3 totals 15 residues. Germline V gene data show CDR1 as LNHDA and CDR2 as SQIVND (reference sequence). CDR3 DNA: TGTGCCAGTAAAGGGAGGGGACAGGACAATGAAAAACTGTTTTTT. This gives the protein CASKGRGQDNEKLFF.

The chain is built from TRBV28 and TRBJ1-2; weak D call: TRBD1 (6 bases). This CDR3 has 14 residues. V was shortened by 6 bases and J by 5 bases, with 16 bases between the two germline ends. Germline values: CDR1 MDHEN, CDR2 SYDVKM. Here the CDR3 reads CASSTGFVGYGYTF. As DNA, the CDR3 is TGTGCCAGCAGCACAGGGTTTGTAGGGTATGGCTACACCTTC.

The chain links TRBV11-3 to TRBJ2-3; 13 bases align to TRBD2. J was trimmed by 2 bases and V by 5 bases; bases with no gene match: 4. CDR3 length: 16 amino acids. Germline V gene lookup returns CDR1 SGHNT and CDR2 YENEEA. CDR3 bases: TGTGCCAGCAGCCAGGGACTAGCGGGAAACACAGATACGCAGTATTTT. Residues: CASSQGLAGNTDTQYF.

With regard to this clone: The same CDR3 is also encoded by other DNA sequences in this sample. This chain uses TRBV5-4 with TRBJ1-5, with a possible D match to TRBD1 (5 bases). The CDR3 has 16 amino acids. Between the trimmed V and J ends, which lost 3 bases and 0 bases, there was a span of 13 bases. Germline-derived CDR1 and CDR2 are SGHNT and YYREEE (reference sequence). The CDR3: CASSSGDGRSNQPQHF. The CDR3 DNA sequence: TGTGCCAGCAGCTCGGGGGATGGGCGTAGCAATCAGCCCCAGCATTTT.

J is TRBJ2-7 and V is TRBV15; 10 bases map to TRBD1. Germline-derived CDR1 and CDR2 are LNHNV and YYDKDF (reference sequence). V lost 6 bases and J lost 5; bases outside the gene matches: 4. CDR3 size: 13 residues. In DNA form, the CDR3 reads TGTGCCACCAGGGACAGGGGGTTCAACGAGCAGTACTTC. Protein sequence: CATRDRGFNEQYF.